The 32 T cell receptor beta chains reported below all come from one sample, sequenced in a study of CD8 T cells in Susac syndrome. The RNA input was roughly 0.45 to 1 ug, and it was reverse transcribed with random hexamers. TCRdb reprocessed the immunoSEQ multiplex PCR reads with MiXCR, giving one entry per CDR3 protein. The sample shows about 120,000 distinct CDR3 sequences, roughly 95% of them seen only once. The material sequenced was CD4+ T cells from PBMCs. The receptors here all came from a human donor with Susac syndrome.

The chain is built from TRBV6-6 and TRBJ1-1, with D maybe TRBD1 (6 bases). With 0 bases removed from V and 4 bases from J, the gap between germline ends came to 9 bases. The CDR3 totals 14 residues. Per the germline V gene, CDR1 is MNHNY and CDR2 is SVGAGI (reference sequence). This CDR3 reads CASSYSGGRTEAFF. In DNA form, the CDR3 reads TGTGCCAGCAGTTACTCCGGGGGCCGCACTGAAGCTTTCTTT.

The V gene is TRBV24-1, the J gene TRBJ2-5; the D is unclear. CDR3 length: 13 amino acids. V lost 3 bases, J lost 5 bases, and 9 bases lay in between. Germline loops: CDR1 KGHDR, CDR2 SFDVKD. DNA of the CDR3: TGTGCCACCAGTGATCTGCAGACGGAGACCCAGTACTTC. It translates to CATSDLQTETQYF.

This chain joins TRBV20-1 and TRBJ2-7, with a possible D match to TRBD2 (5 bases). V gave up 3 bases and J gave up 1 base, with 16 bases separating them. Germline V lookup: CDR1 DFQATT, CDR2 SNEGSKA (reference sequence). This CDR3 has 15 residues. The DNA of the CDR3 is TGCAGTGCTAGGAGTTCGGCGGGTTCGTCCTACGAGCAGTACTTC. Its protein is CSARSSAGSSYEQYF.

V and J are TRBV5-4 and TRBJ1-2; maybe TRBD1 (5 bases). Trimming removed 3 bases from V and 2 bases from J, with 11 bases in between. From germline, CDR1 is SGHNT and CDR2 YYREEE (reference sequence). The CDR3 totals 14 residues. In DNA form, the CDR3 reads TGTGCCAGCAGCTCGGACACTTGGAACTATGGCTACACCTTC. Its protein is CASSSDTWNYGYTF. Complete variable domain (other parts from reference TRBV5-4 and TRBJ1-2): ETGVTQSPTHLIKTRGQQVTLRCSSQSGHNTVSWYQQALGQGPQFIFQYYREEENGRGNFPPRFSGLQFPNYSSELNVNALELDDSALYLCASSSDTWNYGYTFGSGTRLTVV.

V gene TRBV4-3 combines with J gene TRBJ2-1, with D unclear. CDR3 length: 13 amino acids. Trimming stripped 5 bases from V and 14 bases from J, with 19 bases between. Germline V lookup: CDR1 LGHNA, CDR2 YSLEER. The CDR3 DNA is TGCGCCAGCAGCTCCCGGACGGATTCGGTGGAGTTCTTC. It encodes CASSSRTDSVEFF.

This clonotype was observed a single time. V is TRBV4-3 and J is TRBJ1-2; D gene ambiguous. CDR1 is LGHNA and CDR2 is YSLEER in the germline V gene. Trimming removed 4 bases from V and 7 bases from J, with 13 bases in between. This CDR3 is 13 amino acids long. The CDR3 nucleotides read TGCGCCAGCAGCCGGGGAAGGGATTCTGGCTACACCTTC. It is translated as CASSRGRDSGYTF.

This chain joins TRBV2 and TRBJ1-5, with D possibly being TRBD1 (6 bases). The CDR3 consists of 13 residues. V was cut by 10 bases and J by 2 bases, with 12 bases left in between. CDR1 and CDR2 (germline): SNHLY, FYNNEI. The CDR3 spells CATRGGGNQPQHF. The CDR3 DNA reads as TGTGCCACTCGAGGGGGGGGCAATCAGCCCCAGCATTTT.

This sequence joins TRBV4-3 and TRBJ2-3; D unresolved. Germline values: CDR1 LGHNA, CDR2 YSLEER. CDR3 length: 13 amino acids. V was trimmed by 0 bases and J by 8 bases, leaving 9 bases between them. The CDR3 bases are TGCGCCAGCAGCCAAGATTCGACCCGTACGCAGTATTTT. It translates to CASSQDSTRTQYF.

This chain connects TRBV29-1 to TRBJ2-1; D is perhaps TRBD1 (5 bases). The CDR3 spans 13 residues. V shed 7 bases and J shed 2 bases, with 12 bases lying between them. The germline V gene has CDR1 SQVTM and CDR2 ANQGSEA. In DNA form, the CDR3 reads TGCAGCGGACGGACACCCCCCTACAATGAGCAGTTCTTC. Encoded protein: CSGRTPPYNEQFF.

This chain connects TRBV6-2 or TRBV6-3 to TRBJ2-6; unclear D gene. From germline, CDR1 is MNHEY and CDR2 SVGEGT. The CDR3 totals 13 residues. The ends were cut back, 8 bases at V and 2 bases at J, with 7 bases in the middle. The CDR3 nucleotides read TGTGCCAGCGGTCGAGCTGGGGCCAACGTCCTGACTTTC. Translation gives CASGRAGANVLTF.

The gene calls are TRBV20-1 and TRBJ2-3, with D possibly TRBD2 on 6 matching bases. The CDR3 runs to 14 residues. Germline CDR1 DFQATT, CDR2 SNEGSKA (reference sequence). With 6 bases removed from V and 5 bases from J, the gap between germline ends came to 18 bases. This chain's CDR3 is CSAPMGGTGDTQYF. In DNA form, the CDR3 reads TGCAGTGCCCCGATGGGGGGAACGGGAGATACGCAGTATTTT.

The V and J genes are TRBV10-3 and TRBJ2-1, with 14 bases matching TRBD2. The ends lost 3 bases at V and 5 bases at J; junction bases unmatched: 6. CDR3 length equals 17 residues. Germline V CDR1 and CDR2: ENHRY, SYGVKD. The CDR3 spells CAISDRVGLAGDNEQFF. The CDR3 DNA follows: TGTGCCATCAGTGACCGCGTGGGACTAGCGGGAGACAATGAGCAGTTCTTC.

The chain joins TRBV18 to TRBJ2-5, with a possible D match to TRBD1 (5 bases). Germline V lookup: CDR1 KGHSH, CDR2 LQKENI. The CDR3 sequence is 15 residues long. The V end lost 1 base, the J end lost 1 base, and 10 bases lay between the germline ends. CDR3 protein: CASSPQQEAQETQYF. CDR3 nucleotides: TGTGCCAGCTCACCACAACAGGAAGCCCAAGAGACCCAGTACTTC.

The sample holds one count of this clonotype. The chain couples TRBV15 to TRBJ2-2, with 9 bases identical to TRBD2. V shed 5 bases, J shed 1 base, and the junction held 8 bases outside the gene matches. Per germline, CDR1 LNHNV and CDR2 YYDKDF (reference sequence). The CDR3 spans 17 residues. DNA for the CDR3: TGTGCCACCAGCCTGGGAGGACTAGCGTGGAACACCGGGGAGCTGTTTTTT. This translates into CATSLGGLAWNTGELFF.

The chain carries TRBV3-1 and TRBJ1-4, with D unresolved. V shed 1 base and J shed 5 bases, with 8 bases lying between them. The CDR3 runs to 14 residues. Germline V lookup: CDR1 LGHDT, CDR2 YNNKEL (reference sequence). CDR3 DNA: TGTGCCAGCAGCCAAGGTCGGGAAAATGAAAAACTGTTTTTT. Its protein product is CASSQGRENEKLFF. The full variable domain, completed using reference TRBV3-1 and TRBJ1-4, is DTAVSQTPKYLVTQMGNDKSIKCEQNLGHDTMYWYKQDSKKFLKIMFSYNNKELIINETVPNRFSPKSPDKAHLNLHINSLELGDSAVYFCASSQGRENEKLFFGSGTQLSVL.

The chain has TRBV9 and TRBJ2-1; D possibly corresponds to TRBD2 (6 bases). This CDR3 has 15 amino acids. The germline V gene has CDR1 SGDLS and CDR2 YYNGEE. Trimming took off 4 bases at V and 4 bases at J, with 15 bases between the two ends. The CDR3 is CASSTDYGSYNEQFF. In DNA, the CDR3 is TGTGCCAGCAGCACGGACTACGGATCGTACAATGAGCAGTTCTTC.

In this sample, this clonotype turned up a few times. The chain uses TRBV18 and TRBJ2-2; possible D gene TRBD2, 6 bases. V shed 6 bases and J shed 5 bases, with 7 bases lying between them. CDR3 length: 12 amino acids. Germline CDR1 is KGHSH and CDR2 is LQKENI. CDR3 residues: CASSRGTGELFF. CDR3 nucleotides: TGTGCCAGCTCTCGGGGGACCGGGGAGCTGTTTTTT.

The chain couples TRBV3-1 to TRBJ2-6; 7 bases agree with TRBD2. The V gene end was trimmed by 3 bases and the J gene end by 0 bases; junction bases not matched to a gene: 8. The CDR3 length is 18 residues. Per the germline V gene, CDR1 is LGHDT and CDR2 is YNNKEL (reference sequence). Here the CDR3 reads CASSQPPGLRSGANVLTF. CDR3 nucleotides: TGTGCCAGCAGCCAGCCCCCGGGACTACGCTCTGGGGCCAACGTCCTGACTTTC. The whole variable domain, remainder taken from reference TRBV3-1 and TRBJ2-6, is DTAVSQTPKYLVTQMGNDKSIKCEQNLGHDTMYWYKQDSKKFLKIMFSYNNKELIINETVPNRFSPKSPDKAHLNLHINSLELGDSAVYFCASSQPPGLRSGANVLTFGAGSRLTVL.

In DNA, the CDR3 is TGCAGCGTTGCCTGGAGTCGGGATACGCAGTATTTT. It is translated as CSVAWSRDTQYF. V and J are TRBV29-1 and TRBJ2-3; D uncertain. The V gene lost 4 bases and the J gene lost 6 bases, with 11 bases spanning the gap. The CDR3 covers 12 residues. Germline CDR1 reads SQVTM; CDR2 reads ANQGSEA.

The chain combines TRBV7-8 with TRBJ1-5; 7 bases align to TRBD1. V was pared by 1 base and J by 0 bases, with 0 bases of the junction left unmatched. This CDR3 spans 15 amino acids. The germline V gene has CDR1 SGHVS and CDR2 FQNEAQ. CDR3 loop: CASSLGQGSNQPQHF. The DNA for the CDR3 is TGTGCCAGCAGCTTAGGACAGGGTAGCAATCAGCCCCAGCATTTT.

The CDR3 coding sequence is TGTGCCTTAAGGACAGGGGGCTTGGGAAACATTCAGTACTTC. Its protein is CALRTGGLGNIQYF. The chain links TRBV30 to TRBJ2-4; 11 positions agree with TRBD1. This CDR3 is built from 14 residues. Germline loops: CDR1 GTSNPN, CDR2 SVGIG (reference sequence). V lost 7 bases, J lost 6 bases, and 8 bases stayed unmatched.

The V and J genes are TRBV3-1 and TRBJ2-5, with 7 bases aligning to TRBD2. V was clipped by 0 bases and J by 2 bases; unmatched bases: 6. This CDR3 comprises 16 residues. Germline assignment: CDR1 LGHDT and CDR2 YNNKEL (reference sequence). The CDR3 sequence: CASSQDGLGGQETQYF. In DNA, the CDR3 is TGTGCCAGCAGCCAAGATGGACTAGGAGGTCAAGAGACCCAGTACTTC.

CDR3 nucleotides: TGCAGCGGCCGGGGAGCCTACAATGAGCAGTTCTTC. Protein: CSGRGAYNEQFF. J is TRBJ2-1 and V is TRBV29-1, with D maybe TRBD2 (5 bases). V was cut by 7 bases and J by 2 bases, with 9 bases left in between. The germline gives CDR1 SQVTM, CDR2 ANQGSEA. The CDR3 spans 12 residues.

The chain recombines TRBV6-6 with TRBJ1-5; D is perhaps TRBD1 (6 bases). Germline assignment: CDR1 MNHNY and CDR2 SVGAGI (reference sequence). The CDR3 is made up of 12 amino acids. V lost 9 bases to trimming and J lost 7 bases, with 13 bases between them. CDR3 in DNA: TGTGCCAGTCATGAACAGGGCCAGCCCCAGCATTTT. This gives the protein CASHEQGQPQHF.

CDR3 bases: TGTGCCAGCAGCCAGGTTGAAGGGCCCCAGCATTTT. Translating gives CASSQVEGPQHF. V and J are TRBV3-1 and TRBJ1-5; D not resolved. Germline CDR1 and CDR2: LGHDT and YNNKEL (reference sequence). The CDR3 runs 12 residues. V lost 3 bases, J lost 9 bases, and 9 bases lay in between.

The rearrangement links TRBV15 to TRBJ2-7; 7 nucleotides line up with TRBD2. Losses at the gene ends were 0 bases for V and 6 bases for J; bases not matched to a gene: 8. The CDR3 runs 15 residues. CDR1 is LNHNV, CDR2 YYDKDF, per germline (reference sequence). The CDR3 DNA is TGTGCCACCAGCAGAGATCTCGCGGGAGTAGTCGAGCAGTACTTC. It codes for CATSRDLAGVVEQYF.

The chain joins TRBV4-2 to TRBJ2-7, with a tentative D call TRBD2 (6 bases). Germline V gene lookup returns CDR1 LGHNA and CDR2 YNFKEQ. This CDR3 is built from 16 residues. V was trimmed by 0 bases and J by 4 bases, leaving 16 bases between them. The CDR3 here is CASSQDLWGEEYEQYF. In nucleotides, the CDR3 is TGTGCCAGCAGCCAAGATCTGTGGGGGGAGGAATACGAGCAGTACTTC.

The genes are TRBV6-2 or TRBV6-3 and TRBJ2-1, with D tentatively TRBD1 or TRBD2 (5 bases each). The CDR3 runs to 15 residues. CDR1 and CDR2 (germline): MNHEY, SVGEGT. Trimming took 7 bases from V and 4 from J, leaving 17 bases between them. The CDR3 DNA reads TGTGCCAGCACCCAGGACCCATGGGGGTACAATGAGCAGTTCTTC. Amino acid sequence: CASTQDPWGYNEQFF.

The J gene is TRBJ2-7, the V gene TRBV6-1; TRBD1 is a possible D gene (6 bases). Germline CDR1 and CDR2: MNHNS and SASEGT. CDR3 length: 16 amino acids. Between the trimmed V and J ends, which lost 6 bases and 3 bases, there was a span of 21 bases. The CDR3 DNA reads TGTGCCAGCAGAAAGGTGCTGACAGGAATCGGCTACGAGCAGTACTTC. This gives the protein CASRKVLTGIGYEQYF.

The chain couples TRBV5-6 to TRBJ2-7; D not certain. This CDR3 comprises 14 residues. The V end was cut by 0 bases, the J end by 2 bases, with 9 bases between. Germline V gene sequence: CDR1 SGHDT, CDR2 YYEEEE. The CDR3 DNA is TGTGCCAGCAGCTTGGAACAGCTTACCTACGAGCAGTACTTC. It yields the protein CASSLEQLTYEQYF.

The chain couples TRBV2 to TRBJ1-5; tentatively, D is TRBD1 (5 bases). V was cut by 7 bases and J by 0 bases, with 10 bases left in between. Germline CDR1 is SNHLY and CDR2 is FYNNEI. The CDR3 consists of 14 residues. The CDR3 nucleotides read TGTGCCAGCACAGGGTTATATAGCAATCAGCCCCAGCATTTT. Its translation is CASTGLYSNQPQHF.

The genes are TRBV6-5 and TRBJ2-7; 8 bases are a match to TRBD1. The V segment lost 5 bases and the J segment 4 bases; nucleotides outside the gene matches: 4. The CDR3 is made up of 13 amino acids. The germline V gene encodes CDR1 MNHEY and CDR2 SVGAGI. CDR3 region: CASSRRQGYEQYF. The CDR3 region has the DNA TGTGCCAGCAGTCGTCGACAGGGGTACGAGCAGTACTTC.